Each of the 8 T cell receptor beta chains below was sequenced from the same sample in a study of T cells in Graves' hyperthyroidism and ophthalmopathy. RNA transcripts served as the template for amplifying TCR beta CDR3 regions. The HTBI primer set was used in a first-round RT-PCR of the TCR CDR3. TCRdb recomputed calls from the multiplex PCR reads with MiXCR, one row per CDR3 protein. The data hold about 680,000 distinct CDR3 sequences, with under 45% observed a single time. Sequencing was carried out using blood. These receptors came from a woman aged 40-49 years with Graves' hyperthyroidism.

The gene calls are TRBV20-1 and TRBJ2-3; no definite D call. Trimming cost V 6 bases and J 1 base, with 8 bases left between them. The CDR3 runs to 12 residues. Germline CDR1 and CDR2: DFQATT and SNEGSKA (reference sequence). This CDR3 is CSAFDRTDTQYF. In nucleotides, the CDR3 is TGCAGTGCCTTCGACCGCACAGATACGCAGTATTTT.

This clonotype was counted only a few times. The rearrangement links TRBV12-3 or TRBV12-4 to TRBJ2-7; 11 bases match TRBD2. The CDR3 has 14 residues. Unmatched junction bases numbered 7, after V lost 6 bases and J lost 6 bases. The CDR3 nucleotides read TGTGCCAGCAGGGGGAGGGGGACTAGCGGCGAGCAGTACTTC. It encodes CASRGRGTSGEQYF.

Ten or more counts support this clonotype. The rearrangement uses TRBV7-2 and TRBJ2-5; D gene unclear. The CDR3 spans 16 residues. Germline V gives CDR1 SGHTA, CDR2 FQGNSA. Trimming took off 5 bases at V and 5 bases at J, with 21 bases between the two ends. The chain's CDR3 is CASSPIPRNKAETQYF. The CDR3, as DNA: TGTGCCAGCAGCCCCATACCGCGAAATAAGGCGGAGACCCAGTACTTC.

This clonotype was picked up many times. The chain combines TRBV29-1 with TRBJ1-3, with TRBD1 matching over 8 bases. The CDR3 is made up of 14 amino acids. The J segment lost 4 bases and the V segment lost 7 bases, leaving 9 bases of the junction unmatched. Germline V gene sequence: CDR1 SQVTM, CDR2 ANQGSEA. Written as DNA, the CDR3 is TGCAGCGCCTCGGACAGGGTGGCGGGAAACACCATATATTTT. Protein: CSASDRVAGNTIYF. Variable domain in full (rest from reference TRBV29-1 and TRBJ1-3): SAVISQKPSRDICQRGTSLTIQCQVDSQVTMMFWYRQQPGQSLTLIATANQGSEATYESGFVIDKFPISRPNLTFSTLTVSNMSPEDSSIYLCSASDRVAGNTIYFGEGSWLTVV.

V usage is TRBV6-2 or TRBV6-3 and J usage is TRBJ2-7, with TRBD1 matching 8 bases. Germline CDR1 reads MNHEY; CDR2 reads SVGEGT. The CDR3 totals 16 residues. The V segment lost 6 bases and the J segment 3 bases; nucleotides outside the gene matches: 13. In DNA, the CDR3 is TGTGCCAGCAGATACCCAGCGGACAGGGCTCACTACGAGCAGTACTTC. It yields the protein CASRYPADRAHYEQYF.

In this sample, this clonotype turned up many times. The V gene is TRBV2, the J gene TRBJ1-2; 7 positions match TRBD1. CDR1 SNHLY and CDR2 FYNNEI come from the germline V gene. J was trimmed by 5 bases and V by 6 bases; bases with no gene match: 12. This CDR3 has 15 amino acids. The CDR3 spells CASRNEGGGYYGYTF. The CDR3 DNA sequence: TGTGCCAGCAGGAACGAAGGGGGCGGATATTATGGCTACACCTTC.

This clonotype was counted only a few times. The CDR3 coding sequence is TGTGCCAGCAGCTTAGCGGGGGGTCGATACGAGCAGTACTTC. Protein sequence: CASSLAGGRYEQYF. This chain uses TRBV7-9 with TRBJ2-7; possible D gene TRBD2, 6 bases. This CDR3 spans 14 amino acids. The V end lost 0 bases, the J end lost 4 bases, and 10 bases lay between the germline ends. Germline loops: CDR1 SEHNR, CDR2 FQNEAQ (reference sequence). The full variable domain, in which reference TRBV7-9 and TRBJ2-7 provide the parts outside the CDR3, is DTGVSQNPRHKITKRGQNVTFRCDPISEHNRLYWYRQTLGQGPEFLTYFQNEAQLEKSRLLSDRFSAERPKGSFSTLEIQRTEQGDSAMYLCASSLAGGRYEQYFGPGTRLTVT.

A remark on this clonotype: Relative to the germline gene, one junction end is altered; a read error may explain this. This rearrangement joins TRBV7-9 to TRBJ2-5; a possible D gene is TRBD1 (6 bases). CDR3 size: 15 residues. Germline V gives CDR1 SEHNR, CDR2 FQNEAQ (reference sequence). In nucleotides, the CDR3 is TGTGCCAGCAGCTTAGATTGGGACATACAAGAGGCCCAGTACTTC. Its protein product is CASSLDWDIQEAQYF.